One and the same sample provided the 32 T cell receptor beta chains below, sequenced in a study of cytomegalovirus exposure and HLA in healthy donors. It was with 60 Vbeta and 13 Jbeta primers that the PCR ran. The data were produced by immunoSEQ multiplex PCR, yet TCRdb's version contains in-frame clones alone and is incomplete. The specimen's table records over 35,000 clones. Sequenced: PBMCs. All receptors derive from a woman under 40 in good health and CMV-seronegative.

The chain couples TRBV7-2 to TRBJ2-7; 7 bases line up with TRBD2. The V gene end was trimmed by 5 bases and the J gene end by 6 bases; junction bases not matched to a gene: 7. CDR1 and CDR2 from the germline V gene are SGHTA and FQGNSA. The CDR3 covers 13 residues. The CDR3 DNA reads as TGTGCCAGCAGCAGGGGACTACTCATCGAGCAGTACTTC. Amino acid sequence: CASSRGLLIEQYF.

This chain connects TRBV19 to TRBJ1-1; D perhaps matches TRBD1 (6 bases). V lost 4 bases, J lost 4 bases, and 13 bases lay in between. This CDR3 contains 14 residues. Germline V gene sequence: CDR1 LNHDA, CDR2 SQIVND (reference sequence). CDR3 sequence (DNA): TGTGCCAGTAGTAGCAACAGGGTGGCCACTGAAGCTTTCTTT. This translates into CASSSNRVATEAFF.

The chain recombines TRBV6-5 with TRBJ2-1, with D tentatively TRBD2 (5 bases). Trimming left V 6 bases short and J 10 bases short, with 22 bases between. Germline CDR1 is MNHEY and CDR2 is SVGAGI. The CDR3 sequence is 15 residues long. The CDR3 is CASSRAYDGRGEQFF. In nucleotides, the CDR3 is TGTGCCAGCAGCCGCGCCTACGACGGGCGAGGGGAGCAGTTCTTC.

The chain is built from TRBV6-1 and TRBJ2-7; 8 positions agree with TRBD2. Germline CDR1 reads MNHNS; CDR2 reads SASEGT. This CDR3 spans 15 amino acids. The V gene end was trimmed by 6 bases and the J gene end by 0 bases; junction bases not matched to a gene: 7. CDR3 sequence reads: CASRVYSGDSYEQYF. The CDR3 DNA reads TGTGCCAGCAGGGTGTATAGCGGGGACTCCTACGAGCAGTACTTC.

The gene calls are TRBV19 and TRBJ1-3; no clear D. Germline V gene sequence: CDR1 LNHDA, CDR2 SQIVND (reference sequence). V was pared by 5 bases and J by 2 bases, with 16 bases between. The CDR3 loop spans 16 amino acids. CDR3 region: CASSRAGPSAGNTIYF. The CDR3 DNA follows: TGTGCCAGTAGTCGCGCGGGCCCCAGCGCTGGAAACACCATATATTTT. Full variable domain (remainder filled in from reference TRBV19 and TRBJ1-3): DGGITQSPKYLFRKEGQNVTLSCEQNLNHDAMYWYRQDPGQGLRLIYYSQIVNDFQKGDIAEGYSVSREKKESFPLTVTSAQKNPTAFYLCASSRAGPSAGNTIYFGEGSWLTVV.

CDR3 DNA: TGCGCCAGCAGCAGGGGACAGGGGTCCTACGAGCAGTACTTC. Protein: CASSRGQGSYEQYF. This chain joins TRBV5-1 and TRBJ2-7, with 10 bases aligning to TRBD1. This CDR3 has 14 amino acids. Trimming cost V 4 bases and J 1 base; bases outside gene matches: 2. The germline CDR1 and CDR2 sequences are SGHRS and YFSETQ.

This chain's CDR3 is CASSQGPESYGYTF. DNA for the CDR3: TGCGCCAGCAGCCAAGGACCGGAGAGCTATGGCTACACCTTC. The chain combines TRBV4-1 with TRBJ1-2; D is unclear. The germline V and J ends were trimmed by 1 base and 4 bases, with 10 bases remaining between them. From germline, CDR1 is MGHRA and CDR2 YSYEKL. The length of the CDR3 is 14 residues.

The chain combines TRBV10-3 with TRBJ2-1; TRBD1 aligns across 9 bases. The CDR3 contains 14 residues. Trimming at V came to 7 bases and at J to 6 bases, leaving 7 bases not matched to a gene. Germline CDR1 ENHRY, CDR2 SYGVKD. CDR3 nucleotide sequence: TGTGCCATCAATGGACAGGGGAGGGGCAATGAGCAGTTCTTC. It is translated as CAINGQGRGNEQFF.

The chain couples TRBV6-5 to TRBJ2-3, with 7 bases lining up with TRBD1. The CDR3 is 14 amino acids. CDR1 MNHEY and CDR2 SVGAGI come from the germline V gene. The V and J ends lost 0 bases and 5 bases, in that order; junction bases with no gene match: 2. CDR3 sequence (DNA): TGTGCCAGCAGTTACTCGAACAGGGGAGATACGCAGTATTTT. This codes for CASSYSNRGDTQYF.

V usage is TRBV19 and J usage is TRBJ1-5, with D possibly matching TRBD1 (6 bases). V was clipped by 4 bases and J by 4 bases, with 14 bases between them. Germline CDR1 LNHDA, CDR2 SQIVND (reference sequence). CDR3 length: 15 residues. CDR3 region: CASSKNGQPNQPQHF. CDR3 in DNA: TGTGCCAGTAGTAAGAACGGACAGCCAAATCAGCCCCAGCATTTT.

V and J are TRBV18 and TRBJ1-3; D is uncertain. V was shortened by 5 bases and J by 0 bases, with 14 bases between the two germline ends. The CDR3 length is 16 residues. Germline V gene sequence: CDR1 KGHSH, CDR2 LQKENI. The CDR3 nucleotides are TGTGCCAGCTCAGAATACGACGGGAGCTCTGGAAACACCATATATTTT. As protein: CASSEYDGSSGNTIYF.

The J gene is TRBJ2-7, the V gene TRBV6-5; D is perhaps TRBD2 (5 bases). Looked up from germline, CDR1 is MNHEY and CDR2 is SVGAGI. Trimming removed 0 bases from V and 2 bases from J, with 8 bases in between. This CDR3 is 14 amino acids long. CDR3: CASSYSQTTYEQYF. CDR3 nucleotide sequence: TGTGCCAGCAGTTACTCCCAGACTACCTACGAGCAGTACTTC.

The chain links TRBV7-3 to TRBJ1-1, with D perhaps TRBD1 (5 bases). The germline V gene has CDR1 SGHTA and CDR2 FQGTGA. The CDR3 is 13 residues long. V was clipped by 3 bases and J by 3 bases, with 8 bases between them. For the CDR3, the DNA is TGTGCCAGCAGCTTTCAGGGCGACACTGAAGCTTTCTTT. This translates into CASSFQGDTEAFF.

As concerns this clone: An end of the junction differs from the germline gene, which may be a read error. The V gene is TRBV4-2, the J gene TRBJ2-3, with D tentatively TRBD2 (5 bases). CDR1 is LGHNA and CDR2 is YNFKEQ in the germline V gene. The CDR3 has 15 amino acids. CDR3 loop: CASSQEVGVVTGSIF. The CDR3 bases are TGTGCCAGCAGCCAAGAGGTCGGGGTTGTAACGGGCAGTATTTTT.

The gene calls are TRBV5-1 and TRBJ1-3; 7 bases line up with TRBD1. Germline V gene lookup returns CDR1 SGHRS and CDR2 YFSETQ. CDR3 length: 15 residues. V lost 2 bases to trimming and J lost 0 bases; unmatched junction nucleotides: 2. CDR3 amino acids: CASSLGTDSGNTIYF. The CDR3 nucleotides read TGCGCCAGCAGCTTAGGGACAGACTCTGGAAACACCATATATTTT.

In DNA, the CDR3 is TGTGCCGCCCAGGTGGGAGGGCCCTACGAGCAGTACTTC. It translates to CAAQVGGPYEQYF. This sequence joins TRBV19 and TRBJ2-7; TRBD2 aligns across 7 bases. From germline, CDR1 is LNHDA and CDR2 SQIVND (reference sequence). After removal of 11 bases from V and 2 bases from J, the junction contained 9 bases not matched to a gene. CDR3 length: 13 amino acids.

This chain links TRBV6-5 with TRBJ1-5, with D hard to call. The CDR3 consists of 14 residues. The V end lost 4 bases, the J end lost 1 base, and 8 bases lay between the germline ends. Germline loops: CDR1 MNHEY, CDR2 SVGAGI. The CDR3 is CASSFGESNQPQHF. DNA for the CDR3: TGTGCCAGCAGTTTTGGGGAGAGCAATCAGCCCCAGCATTTT.

J is TRBJ2-7 and V is TRBV29-1, with D maybe TRBD1 (6 bases). V dropped 7 bases and J dropped 0 bases, with 16 bases sitting between them. CDR3 length equals 14 residues. CDR1 is SQVTM, CDR2 ANQGSEA, per germline. The CDR3 region is CSAENRDTSYEQYF. CDR3 in DNA: TGCAGCGCTGAGAACCGGGACACCTCCTACGAGCAGTACTTC.

The chain recombines TRBV5-1 with TRBJ2-1; TRBD2 agrees at 9 bases. CDR3 length equals 13 residues. The germline V gene encodes CDR1 SGHRS and CDR2 YFSETQ. The J segment lost 7 bases and the V segment lost 1 base, leaving 0 bases of the junction unmatched. The CDR3 nucleotides read TGCGCCAGCAGCTTGACTAGCGGGAATGAGCAGTTCTTC. This sequence encodes CASSLTSGNEQFF.

The rearrangement joins TRBV6-1 to TRBJ1-1, with 10 positions matching TRBD1. Germline loops: CDR1 MNHNS, CDR2 SASEGT. The V gene end was trimmed by 7 bases and the J gene end by 10 bases; junction bases not matched to a gene: 12. The CDR3 extends over 14 amino acids. The CDR3 reads CASILAGTGVRAFF. The CDR3 DNA follows: TGTGCCAGCATTTTAGCCGGGACAGGGGTGAGAGCTTTCTTT.

The gene calls are TRBV14 and TRBJ1-1; D unclear. From germline, CDR1 is SGHDN and CDR2 FVKESK. Trimming removed 4 bases from V and 4 bases from J, with 16 bases in between. CDR3 length: 15 residues. CDR3 coding DNA: TGTGCCAGCAGCCTTTCGCTCACAGTAGGCACTGAAGCTTTCTTT. Amino acids: CASSLSLTVGTEAFF. Based on the CDR3 plus reference TRBV14 and TRBJ1-1, the full variable domain is EAGVTQFPSHSVIEKGQTVTLRCDPISGHDNLYWYRRVMGKEIKFLLHFVKESKQDESGMPNNRFLAERTGGTYSTLKVQPAELEDSGVYFCASSLSLTVGTEAFFGQGTRLTVV.

The chain is built from TRBV30 and TRBJ1-2, with D maybe TRBD1 (5 bases). V was pared by 0 bases and J by 5 bases, with 16 bases between. The CDR3 consists of 15 residues. Germline V lookup: CDR1 GTSNPN, CDR2 SVGIG (reference sequence). For the CDR3, the DNA is TGTGCCTGGAGTGTACAAGTTCGACAGTTTTATGGCTACACCTTC. It encodes CAWSVQVRQFYGYTF. The entire variable domain, with the rest obtained from reference TRBV30 and TRBJ1-2, is as follows: SQTIHQWPATLVQPVGSPLSLECTVEGTSNPNLYWYRQAAGRGLQLLFYSVGIGQISSEVPQNLSASRPQDRQFILSSKKLLLSDSGFYLCAWSVQVRQFYGYTFGSGTRLTVV.

This chain connects TRBV9 to TRBJ2-7; TRBD1 aligns across 8 bases. Looked up from germline, CDR1 is SGDLS and CDR2 is YYNGEE. The length of the CDR3 is 14 residues. The V segment lost 2 bases and the J segment 4 bases; nucleotides outside the gene matches: 5. The CDR3 protein is CASSVMDRAYEQYF. The CDR3 coding sequence is TGTGCCAGCAGCGTGATGGACAGGGCTTACGAGCAGTACTTC.

V gene TRBV4-1 combines with J gene TRBJ1-1; D gene unclear. Germline CDR1 is MGHRA and CDR2 is YSYEKL. The length of the CDR3 is 15 residues. V was trimmed by 3 bases and J by 2 bases, leaving 13 bases between them. CDR3 bases: TGCGCCAGCAGCCACTCCCTGCGGGGAAACACTGAAGCTTTCTTT. Residues: CASSHSLRGNTEAFF.

V is TRBV4-1 and J is TRBJ2-1; 9 bases map to TRBD2. The trim removed 6 bases at V and 7 bases at J, leaving 7 bases unmatched. Looked up from germline, CDR1 is MGHRA and CDR2 is YSYEKL. The CDR3 sequence is 14 residues long. The CDR3 nucleotides are TGCGCCAGCAGGAGTAGCGGGAGATATAATGAGCAGTTCTTC. Protein product: CASRSSGRYNEQFF.

This chain connects TRBV2 to TRBJ2-5; no clear D gene. Germline CDR1 SNHLY, CDR2 FYNNEI. There are 11 residues in the CDR3. The V end lost 8 bases, the J end lost 5 bases, and 9 bases lay between the germline ends. CDR3 bases: TGTGCCAGCGCTAATCGGGAGACCCAGTACTTC. It translates to CASANRETQYF.

The V call is TRBV9, the J call TRBJ1-2; D gene ambiguous. Deletions cut 0 bases from V and 1 base from J, with 10 bases between. The CDR3 contains 15 residues. In germline, CDR1 is SGDLS, CDR2 YYNGEE. The DNA of the CDR3 is TGTGCCAGCAGCGTAGATCTGGCCAATAACTATGGCTACACCTTC. Translated, it gives CASSVDLANNYGYTF.

This CDR3 is CASSQVDGTGVQPQHF. For the CDR3, the DNA is TGTGCCAGCAGCCAAGTGGATGGGACAGGGGTTCAGCCCCAGCATTTT. The chain links TRBV4-2 to TRBJ1-5; 10 bases agree with TRBD1. The J segment lost 6 bases and the V segment lost 1 base, leaving 6 bases of the junction unmatched. CDR1 is LGHNA, CDR2 YNFKEQ, per germline. CDR3 length: 16 residues.

V and J are TRBV6-5 and TRBJ2-7; D may be TRBD2 (5 bases). V dropped 7 bases and J dropped 2 bases, with 12 bases sitting between them. The CDR3 totals 13 residues. Per germline, CDR1 MNHEY and CDR2 SVGAGI. CDR3 protein: CASTPGGTYEQYF. CDR3 in DNA: TGTGCCAGCACCCCCGGAGGAACCTACGAGCAGTACTTC.

This chain links TRBV19 with TRBJ2-6, with D possibly TRBD2 on 6 matching bases. This CDR3 contains 16 residues. V shed 3 bases and J shed 3 bases, with 12 bases lying between them. Germline V gene sequence: CDR1 LNHDA, CDR2 SQIVND (reference sequence). CDR3 in amino acids: CASSINRGGGANVLTF. DNA for the CDR3: TGTGCCAGTAGTATCAATAGGGGAGGTGGGGCCAACGTCCTGACTTTC.

The V and J genes are TRBV7-7 and TRBJ2-5, with 8 bases matching TRBD2. This CDR3 region has 15 residues. Germline CDR1 SSHAT, CDR2 FNYEAQ (reference sequence). With V trimmed by 5 bases and J by 3 bases, 8 bases remained unmatched. CDR3 sequence reads: CASSQAGTRKETQYF. Written as DNA, the CDR3 is TGTGCCAGCAGCCAAGCCGGGACTAGGAAAGAGACCCAGTACTTC.

The V gene is TRBV30, the J gene TRBJ2-1; 10 bases line up with TRBD2. CDR3 size: 14 residues. Germline V gives CDR1 GTSNPN, CDR2 SVGIG (reference sequence). Trimming took 1 base from V and 4 from J; bases not matched to a gene: 1. The CDR3 nucleotides are TGTGCCTGGAGTGGACTAGCGGGTTACAATGAGCAGTTCTTC. Translated, it gives CAWSGLAGYNEQFF.